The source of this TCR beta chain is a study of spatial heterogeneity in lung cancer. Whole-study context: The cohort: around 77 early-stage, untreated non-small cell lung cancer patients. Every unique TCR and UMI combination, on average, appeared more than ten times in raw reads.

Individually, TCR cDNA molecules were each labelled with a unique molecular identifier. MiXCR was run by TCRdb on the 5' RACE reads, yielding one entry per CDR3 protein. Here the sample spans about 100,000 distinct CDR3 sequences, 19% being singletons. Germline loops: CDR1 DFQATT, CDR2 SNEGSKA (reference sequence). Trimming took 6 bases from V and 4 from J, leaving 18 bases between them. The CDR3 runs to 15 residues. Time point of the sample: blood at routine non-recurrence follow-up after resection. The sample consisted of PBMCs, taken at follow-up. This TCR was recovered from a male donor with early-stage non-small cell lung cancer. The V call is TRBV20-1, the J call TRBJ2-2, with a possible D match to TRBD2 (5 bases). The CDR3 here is CSAPHLSGGTGELFF. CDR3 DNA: TGCAGTGCCCCCCATTTAAGCGGAGGCACCGGGGAGCTGTTTTTT.